The 16 T cell receptor beta chains in this list originate from one sample, sequenced in a study of blood T cells in healthy people across ages (dated by TCRdb to the mid-2010s). Library preparation was by 5' RACE. Sequenced on an Illumina HiSeq 2500. A second PCR of about 7 to 12 cycles was run with a J-beta primer mix and a sample-barcoded 5' primer. Through fastp at Q25 and MiXCR, TCRdb rebuilt clones from the public reads, retaining in-frame beta chains. Each record represents a unique CDR3 protein, reported with the most common genes and DNA among its rows. For this sample there are 1.5 million to 2 million distinct CDR3 sequences; 34% appear just once. Around 11% of the sample rests with the top ten. The sequenced sample consisted of blood. Receptors were obtained from a woman aged 30 to 39 in good health.

This clonotype has more than one count but fewer than ten. This sequence joins TRBV25-1 and TRBJ1-2; D is undetermined. Germline V gene lookup returns CDR1 MGHDK and CDR2 SYGVNS. The length of the CDR3 is 16 residues. Deletions cut 4 bases from V and 0 bases from J, with 15 bases between. This CDR3 is CASSAASPSANYGYTF. In nucleotides, the CDR3 is TGTGCCAGCAGTGCCGCCTCGCCGTCGGCTAACTATGGCTACACCTTC.

The table lists this clonotype with a count of one. Since a much larger clone is just one base distant, this may be a read error. The CDR3 nucleotides read TGTGCCATCAGTATAGAACAGCTCCACGAGCAGTACTTC. This translates into CAISIEQLHEQYF. The rearrangement joins TRBV10-3 to TRBJ2-7; D uncertain. The V gene lost 5 bases and the J gene lost 5 bases, with 13 bases spanning the gap. Per the germline V gene, CDR1 is ENHRY and CDR2 is SYGVKD. This CDR3 is 13 amino acids long.

The chain employs TRBV6-5 and TRBJ2-3, with D perhaps being TRBD1 or TRBD2 (5 bases each). The V gene's germline CDR1 is MNHEY and CDR2 SVGAGI. V dropped 4 bases and J dropped 1 base, with 12 bases sitting between them. The CDR3 totals 15 residues. The CDR3 DNA follows: TGTGCCAGCAGTTTCGAAAGAGGGGGCACAGATACGCAGTATTTT. This encodes CASSFERGGTDTQYF.

This chain connects TRBV7-3 to TRBJ2-1, with D unresolved. Trimming cost V 1 base and J 8 bases, with 12 bases left between them. Per the germline V gene, CDR1 is SGHTA and CDR2 is FQGTGA. The CDR3 loop spans 14 amino acids. CDR3 residues: CASSLIASSDEQFF. The CDR3 DNA reads TGTGCCAGCAGCTTAATTGCTAGTAGTGATGAGCAGTTCTTC.

This clonotype was detected a few times. The chain links TRBV2 to TRBJ2-3; 8 bases are a match to TRBD2. This CDR3 has 14 residues. Trimming took 6 bases from V and 0 from J; bases not matched to a gene: 2. Germline loops: CDR1 SNHLY, CDR2 FYNNEI. The CDR3 protein is CASRERGSTDTQYF. CDR3 nucleotide sequence: TGTGCCAGCAGGGAGCGGGGGAGCACAGATACGCAGTATTTT.

This chain connects TRBV24-1 to TRBJ2-1; 13 nucleotides line up with TRBD2. Germline V gene lookup returns CDR1 KGHDR and CDR2 SFDVKD. The CDR3 runs to 23 residues. With 2 bases clipped from V and 0 bases from J, the junction kept 18 bases outside the gene matches. CDR3 sequence: CATSDYGRDPGLAGLHSYNEQFF. Here the CDR3 DNA reads TGTGCCACCAGTGATTATGGCAGAGACCCGGGACTAGCGGGGTTGCACTCCTACAATGAGCAGTTCTTC.

This clonotype showed up many times. This chain connects TRBV28 to TRBJ2-1; 10 nucleotides line up with TRBD1. Trimming cost V 2 bases and J 6 bases; bases outside gene matches: 1. This CDR3 region has 14 residues. The germline CDR1 and CDR2 sequences are MDHEN and SYDVKM. As DNA, the CDR3 is TGTGCCAGCAGTTTAGGGGACAGGGGCAATGAGCAGTTCTTC. Its translation is CASSLGDRGNEQFF.

This clonotype has more than one count but fewer than ten. In DNA form, the CDR3 reads TGTGCCAGCAGCCAAGACGGGGGCCGGGAAGCTTTCTTT. This encodes CASSQDGGREAFF. V gene TRBV3-1 combines with J gene TRBJ1-1; weak D call: TRBD1 (6 bases). The CDR3 is 13 residues long. V lost 0 bases and J 8 bases, leaving 10 bases between the germline ends. Germline-derived CDR1 and CDR2 are LGHDT and YNNKEL (reference sequence).

The chain is built from TRBV7-3 and TRBJ2-3; possible D gene TRBD2, 6 bases. Germline CDR1 SGHTA, CDR2 FQGTGA. There are 15 residues in the CDR3. The germline V and J ends were trimmed by 2 bases and 2 bases, with 11 bases remaining between them. The DNA of the CDR3 is TGTGCCAGCAGCTTAGGGACTCTTAACACAGATACGCAGTATTTT. The encoded protein is CASSLGTLNTDTQYF.

This clonotype was detected only a few times. The CDR3 protein is CASSRDPADTQYF. For the CDR3, the DNA is TGTGCCAGCAGCCGCGACCCGGCAGATACGCAGTATTTT. This rearrangement joins TRBV4-2 to TRBJ2-3, with D uncertain. Germline CDR1 LGHNA, CDR2 YNFKEQ. Trimming stripped 4 bases from V and 4 bases from J, with 9 bases between. The CDR3 sequence is 13 residues long.

This clonotype was seen a handful of times. The chain recombines TRBV16 with TRBJ1-1, with D uncertain. Trimming removed 1 base from V and 0 bases from J, with 18 bases in between. Germline CDR1 is KGHSY and CDR2 is FQNENV. The CDR3 is made up of 18 amino acids. The CDR3 region is CASSQWGVGEPMNTEAFF. The CDR3 bases are TGTGCCAGCAGCCAATGGGGTGTTGGTGAACCGATGAACACTGAAGCTTTCTTT.

The CDR3, as DNA: TGCAGTGCTGAGGGACTAGCGATTGGTGGGGGGAATGAGCAGTTCTTC. This codes for CSAEGLAIGGGNEQFF. This sequence joins TRBV20-1 and TRBJ2-1, with 10 bases aligning to TRBD2. Trimming took 5 bases from V and 7 from J; bases not matched to a gene: 14. The CDR3 length is 16 residues. Germline-derived CDR1 and CDR2 are DFQATT and SNEGSKA (reference sequence).

This clonotype turned up a few times. The chain couples TRBV11-2 to TRBJ2-1, with 9 bases aligning to TRBD1. V shed 4 bases, J shed 5 bases, and the junction held 12 bases outside the gene matches. Germline values: CDR1 SGHAT, CDR2 FQNNGV. The CDR3 totals 17 residues. CDR3 in DNA: TGTGCCAGCAGCTCCGAGGCCGGGACAGGGAAGAACAATGAGCAGTTCTTC. Protein product: CASSSEAGTGKNNEQFF.

The V call is TRBV4-1, the J call TRBJ2-7; D gene ambiguous. The V gene's germline CDR1 is MGHRA and CDR2 YSYEKL. V was clipped by 4 bases and J by 7 bases, with 14 bases between them. The CDR3 extends over 13 amino acids. The CDR3 nucleotides are TGCGCCAGCAGCCCCCAGGTGGTCGGGGAGCAGTACTTC. This sequence encodes CASSPQVVGEQYF.

This clonotype was seen only a few times. V is TRBV3-1 and J is TRBJ2-5; 7 bases agree with TRBD2. V gave up 5 bases and J gave up 5 bases; unmatched junction bases: 5. Germline V CDR1 and CDR2: LGHDT, YNNKEL (reference sequence). The CDR3 consists of 13 residues. CDR3: CASSGGEGETQYF. The CDR3 DNA sequence: TGTGCCAGCAGCGGGGGGGAGGGGGAGACCCAGTACTTC.

The table lists this clonotype with a count of one. The V gene is TRBV29-1, the J gene TRBJ1-2; possibly TRBD1 for D (5 bases). CDR1 is SQVTM and CDR2 is ANQGSEA in the germline V gene. V gave up 3 bases and J gave up 8 bases, with 19 bases separating them. The CDR3 length is 14 residues. CDR3 amino acids: CSVEGGQVDRGYTF. The CDR3 coding sequence is TGCAGCGTTGAGGGGGGTCAGGTTGATAGGGGCTACACCTTC.